The clone carrying this TCR beta chain was detected a few times. The sample is drawn from a study of blood T cell repertoires in COVID-19. TCRdb's table, derived via immunoSEQ multiplex PCR, lists solely in-frame clones and lacks some. The table lists approximately 69,000 clones, roughly 79% of them singletons. Germline CDR1 and CDR2: MNHEY and SVGEGT. The trim removed 0 bases at V and 3 bases at J, leaving 4 bases unmatched. The CDR3 sequence is 15 residues long. This TCR came from a woman between 65 and 79 years old with acute or convalescent COVID-19. The chain links TRBV6-2 or TRBV6-3 to TRBJ1-1; 7 positions agree with TRBD1. Sequenced material: peripheral blood. The CDR3 reads CASSYSYRGDTEAFF. The CDR3, as DNA: TGTGCCAGCAGTTACTCGTACAGGGGAGACACTGAAGCTTTCTTT.